Presented here are 9 T cell receptor beta chains from one specimen sequenced in a study of CD8+ T cells in alopecia areata. In the case of a few patients, the CD4+ cells were sorted into CD25+CD127- cells. Extracted RNA was reverse transcribed into cDNA, the sequencing template. TCRdb keeps only in-frame clones here, not all; method: immunoSEQ multiplex PCR. Of roughly 40,000 clones in the sample, under 65% were seen once. Material: CD4+ Tregs sorted from blood. Receptors were obtained from a human donor with alopecia areata.

The chain links TRBV7-3 to TRBJ2-1; D uncertain. Germline V gene data show CDR1 as SGHTA and CDR2 as FQGTGA. The CDR3 loop spans 13 amino acids. Trimming cost V 5 bases and J 5 bases, with 10 bases left between them. CDR3 sequence: CASSRGPDNEQFF. CDR3 coding DNA: TGTGCCAGCAGCCGAGGACCCGACAATGAGCAGTTCTTC.

The V and J genes are TRBV25-1 and TRBJ2-1; D may correspond to TRBD1 or TRBD2 (6 bases each). Per germline, CDR1 MGHDK and CDR2 SYGVNS. Trimming took 5 bases from V and 10 from J, leaving 12 bases between them. The CDR3 runs 12 residues. The chain's CDR3 is CASSPQGGEQFF. CDR3 nucleotide sequence: TGTGCCAGCAGTCCGCAAGGGGGGGAGCAGTTCTTC.

The V gene is TRBV6-6, the J gene TRBJ1-1; 8 bases agree with TRBD1. This CDR3 contains 14 residues. Germline assignment: CDR1 MNHNY and CDR2 SVGAGI (reference sequence). The V and J ends lost 4 bases and 4 bases, in that order; junction bases with no gene match: 5. This CDR3 is CASSWDRWGTEAFF. In DNA form, the CDR3 reads TGTGCCAGCAGTTGGGACAGGTGGGGCACTGAAGCTTTCTTT.

The gene calls are TRBV5-6 and TRBJ2-1, with TRBD2 identical over 7 bases. CDR1 and CDR2 from the germline V gene are SGHDT and YYEEEE. The CDR3 runs to 19 residues. Trimming cost V 3 bases and J 0 bases; bases outside gene matches: 15. The CDR3, as DNA: TGTGCCAGCAGCTGCTGGGCTAGCGGCCCCCCTAGCTCCTACAATGAGCAGTTCTTC. Translated, it gives CASSCWASGPPSSYNEQFF.

This clone was recorded once. V usage is TRBV5-1 and J usage is TRBJ2-7; TRBD2 agrees at 12 bases. Losses at the gene ends were 4 bases for V and 1 base for J; bases not matched to a gene: 0. The CDR3 consists of 14 residues. Germline V gene sequence: CDR1 SGHRS, CDR2 YFSETQ. In DNA, the CDR3 is TGCGCCAGCAGCGGACTAGCGGGGTCCTACGAGCAGTACTTC. This translates into CASSGLAGSYEQYF.

The chain recombines TRBV2 with TRBJ2-2; D perhaps matches TRBD2 (6 bases). The V end was cut by 6 bases, the J end by 3 bases, with 14 bases between. In germline, CDR1 is SNHLY, CDR2 FYNNEI. The CDR3 is 15 amino acids. The CDR3 spells CASRLGGTYTGELFF. The CDR3 region has the DNA TGTGCCAGCAGATTGGGCGGGACGTACACCGGGGAGCTGTTTTTT.

The V and J genes are TRBV28 and TRBJ2-7; TRBD2 is a possible D gene (6 bases). Trimming cost V 3 bases and J 1 base, with 19 bases left between them. This CDR3 has 17 residues. Germline V gene sequence: CDR1 MDHEN, CDR2 SYDVKM. CDR3 sequence (DNA): TGTGCCAGCAGTTTGTGGGACCTAGCGTCTCGTTCCTACGAGCAGTACTTC. Translating it yields CASSLWDLASRSYEQYF.

The chain joins TRBV28 to TRBJ1-2; the D is unclear. CDR1 is MDHEN, CDR2 SYDVKM, per germline. CDR3 size: 16 residues. V lost 7 bases and J lost 6, with 24 bases in between. The CDR3 is CASTPAGTAKRHGYTF. CDR3 bases: TGTGCCAGCACCCCCGCCGGAACAGCAAAAAGGCATGGCTACACCTTC.

The rearrangement joins TRBV7-2 to TRBJ2-7; no clear D. This CDR3 contains 12 residues. Germline CDR1 is SGHTA and CDR2 is FQGNSA. V lost 1 base and J 2 bases, leaving 3 bases between the germline ends. CDR3 nucleotide sequence: TGTGCCAGCAGCTTAGGGACCTACGAGCAGTACTTC. Translating gives CASSLGTYEQYF.